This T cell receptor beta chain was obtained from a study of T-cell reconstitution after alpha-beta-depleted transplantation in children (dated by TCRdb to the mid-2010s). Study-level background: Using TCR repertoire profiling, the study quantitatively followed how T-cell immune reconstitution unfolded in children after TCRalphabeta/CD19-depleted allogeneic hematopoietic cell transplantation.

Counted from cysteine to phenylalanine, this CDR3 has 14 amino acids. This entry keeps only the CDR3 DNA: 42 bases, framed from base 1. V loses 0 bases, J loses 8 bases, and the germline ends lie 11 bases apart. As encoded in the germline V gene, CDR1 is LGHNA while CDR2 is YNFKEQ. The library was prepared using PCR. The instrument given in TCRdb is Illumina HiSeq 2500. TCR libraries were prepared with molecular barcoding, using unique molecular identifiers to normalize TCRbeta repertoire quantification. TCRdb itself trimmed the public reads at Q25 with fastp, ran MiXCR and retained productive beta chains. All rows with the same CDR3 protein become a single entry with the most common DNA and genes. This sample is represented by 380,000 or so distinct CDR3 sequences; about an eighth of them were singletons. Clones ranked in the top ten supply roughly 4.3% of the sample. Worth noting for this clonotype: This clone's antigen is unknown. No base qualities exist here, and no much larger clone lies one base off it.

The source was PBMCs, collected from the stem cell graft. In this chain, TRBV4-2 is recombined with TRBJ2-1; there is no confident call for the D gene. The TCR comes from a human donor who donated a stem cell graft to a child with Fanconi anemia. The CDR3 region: CASSQDDPSDEQFF. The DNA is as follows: TGTGCCAGCAGCCAAGACGACCCCAGCGATGAGCAGTTCTTC.